This passage covers 8 T cell receptor beta chains from one sample sequenced in a study of T cell responses to AZD1222 COVID-19 vaccine. Profiled with immunoSEQ multiplex PCR; TCRdb holds only in-frame clones, not every one. Of about 120,000 clones listed, about 90% are singletons. The sequencing here drew on peripheral blood, taken on day 0 of AZD1222 vaccination. The receptors shown here come from an adult in good health.

This sequence joins TRBV19 and TRBJ2-6; D is unclear. Trimming left V 5 bases short and J 5 bases short, with 16 bases between. Germline CDR1 LNHDA, CDR2 SQIVND (reference sequence). This CDR3 region has 16 residues. The CDR3 sequence: CASSPRSRSWANVLTF. The CDR3 region has the DNA TGTGCCAGTAGTCCCCGTAGCCGGAGCTGGGCCAACGTCCTGACTTTC. Filled out from reference TRBV19 and TRBJ2-6, the complete variable domain reads DGGITQSPKYLFRKEGQNVTLSCEQNLNHDAMYWYRQDPGQGLRLIYYSQIVNDFQKGDIAEGYSVSREKKESFPLTVTSAQKNPTAFYLCASSPRSRSWANVLTFGAGSRLTVL.

This clone is a singleton in its sample. The chain employs TRBV29-1 and TRBJ1-1; a weak D match, TRBD1 (5 bases). The CDR3 contains 11 residues. Trimming cost V 6 bases and J 7 bases, with 12 bases left between them. CDR1 and CDR2 (germline): SQVTM, ANQGSEA. As DNA, the CDR3 is TGCAGCGTCGAAAGACAGCTTGAAGCTTTCTTT. It is translated as CSVERQLEAFF.

The V gene is TRBV29-1, the J gene TRBJ2-3, with D perhaps TRBD2 (5 bases). From germline, CDR1 is SQVTM and CDR2 ANQGSEA. The ends were cut back, 1 base at V and 0 bases at J, with 5 bases in the middle. The CDR3 runs 13 residues. The CDR3 is CSVEGGSTDTQYF. The CDR3 coding sequence is TGCAGCGTTGAAGGCGGGAGCACAGATACGCAGTATTTT.

This clone was observed a single time. The genes are TRBV9 and TRBJ2-3; 8 bases are a match to TRBD2. Losses at the gene ends were 0 bases for V and 1 base for J; bases not matched to a gene: 1. The germline V gene encodes CDR1 SGDLS and CDR2 YYNGEE. This CDR3 is 15 amino acids long. The CDR3 DNA follows: TGTGCCAGCAGCGTAGAGGGACTAGGCACAGATACGCAGTATTTT. Its translation: CASSVEGLGTDTQYF.

The rearrangement uses TRBV4-2 and TRBJ1-5; the D is unclear. CDR3 length: 15 residues. Trimming pared 0 bases from V and 3 bases from J, leaving 9 bases between. The V gene's germline CDR1 is LGHNA and CDR2 YNFKEQ. The CDR3 protein is CASSQDLGNNQPQHF. In nucleotides, the CDR3 is TGTGCCAGCAGCCAAGATCTGGGTAACAATCAGCCCCAGCATTTT.

The CDR3 here is CASSQGIEETQYF. The DNA for the CDR3 is TGCGCCAGCAGCCAAGGAATTGAAGAGACCCAGTACTTC. The chain combines TRBV4-1 with TRBJ2-5; no clear D gene. Per the germline V gene, CDR1 is MGHRA and CDR2 is YSYEKL. This CDR3 has 13 amino acids. V lost 1 base to trimming and J lost 3 bases, with 6 bases between them.

This chain connects TRBV19 to TRBJ1-2, with 8 nucleotides matching TRBD1. This CDR3 region has 15 residues. Trimming took 5 bases from V and 4 from J; bases not matched to a gene: 9. The germline CDR1 and CDR2 sequences are LNHDA and SQIVND (reference sequence). The CDR3 DNA follows: TGTGCCAGTAGTGCCAGGACAGGGACGGGCTATGGCTACACCTTC. This codes for CASSARTGTGYGYTF. The full variable domain, with the rest looked up from reference TRBV19 and TRBJ1-2, is DGGITQSPKYLFRKEGQNVTLSCEQNLNHDAMYWYRQDPGQGLRLIYYSQIVNDFQKGDIAEGYSVSREKKESFPLTVTSAQKNPTAFYLCASSARTGTGYGYTFGSGTRLTVV.

The CDR3 loop is CASSLSPSTGYNRQHF. The CDR3 DNA follows: TGTGCCAGCTCACTCTCTCCATCGACGGGCTACAATCGACAGCATTTT. This rearrangement joins TRBV18 to TRBJ1-5; the D is unclear. V gave up 4 bases and J gave up 13 bases, with 26 bases separating them. The CDR3 length is 16 residues. Germline V gene sequence: CDR1 KGHSH, CDR2 LQKENI.